The present T cell receptor beta chain was sequenced within a study of cytomegalovirus exposure and HLA in healthy donors. Study results and limitations: It was reportedly the case that the classifier diagnosed cytomegalovirus status with high specificity and sensitivity.

The PCR had 60 Vbeta and 13 Jbeta primers. This table comes from immunoSEQ multiplex PCR, and its TCRdb copy is limited to in-frame clones, with some not included. The sample shows about 100,000 clones, around 60% of them seen only once. Germline assignment: CDR1 MGHRA and CDR2 YSYEKL. The length of the CDR3 is 16 residues. Trimming cost V 1 base and J 4 bases, with 16 bases left between them. In its sample, this clone was seen a few times. Antigen specificity is unknown. Sequenced sample: PBMCs. The clonotype was recovered from a man aged 30 to 39 in good health and CMV-seropositive. The J gene is TRBJ1-2, the V gene TRBV4-1; D is possibly TRBD1 (6 bases). CDR3 amino acids: CASSQAQGSLSYGYTF. CDR3 DNA sequence: TGCGCCAGCAGCCAAGCACAGGGTTCGCTTAGCTATGGCTACACCTTC.